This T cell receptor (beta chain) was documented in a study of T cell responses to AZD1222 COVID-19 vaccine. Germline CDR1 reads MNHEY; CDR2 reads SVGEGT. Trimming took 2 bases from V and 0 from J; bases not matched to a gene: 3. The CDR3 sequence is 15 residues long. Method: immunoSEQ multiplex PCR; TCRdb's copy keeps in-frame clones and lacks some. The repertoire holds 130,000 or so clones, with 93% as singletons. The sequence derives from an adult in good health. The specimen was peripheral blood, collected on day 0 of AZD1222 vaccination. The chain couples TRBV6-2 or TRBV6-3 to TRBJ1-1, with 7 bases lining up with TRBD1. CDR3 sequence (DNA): TGTGCCAGCAGTTACAGACAGGGTATGAACACTGAAGCTTTCTTT. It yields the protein CASSYRQGMNTEAFF.